These 31 T cell receptor beta chains originate from one sample sequenced in a study of tumor-infiltrating lymphocytes in primary liver carcinoma. Starting material of roughly 550 ng total RNA yielded TCR beta cDNA via a constant-region primer. Each TCR beta library was derived from three nested multiplex PCR rounds that employed slightly modified ARM-PCR. The opening two PCR rounds, around 11 cycles each, paired TRBV1-TRBV30 forward primers with a C-beta reverse primer. TCRdb processed the multiplex PCR reads anew with MiXCR; each CDR3 protein has one entry. The table includes 85,000 to 100,000 distinct CDR3 sequences, less than 75% detected once. Unsorted bulk tissue, roughly 19-34 mg of it, served as the source for co-extraction of RNA and DNA. Sequencing used tumor-adjacent normal liver tissue. These TCRs come from a man aged 40-49 years with primary liver carcinoma and hepatitis B virus infection.

Notes on this clonotype: One end of the junction fails to match germline, which may point to a read error. The chain has TRBV11-2 and TRBJ2-5; 7 bases are a match to TRBD2. The CDR3 covers 13 residues. Germline CDR1 reads SGHAT; CDR2 reads FQNNGV. Here the CDR3 DNA reads TGTGCCAGCTGGGGGGGGGACCAAGAGCCCCAATACTTC. Protein sequence: CASWGGDQEPQYF.

This clonotype was seen repeatedly, ten times or more. The chain employs TRBV29-1 and TRBJ2-7, with no clear D. Germline CDR1 is SQVTM and CDR2 is ANQGSEA. The CDR3 sequence is 14 residues long. Trimming pared 0 bases from V and 2 bases from J, leaving 11 bases between. CDR3 nucleotides: TGCAGCGTTGAAGACCCCACGGAAGCCTACGAGCAGTACTTC. It yields the protein CSVEDPTEAYEQYF.

This clonotype was seen only a few times. A much larger clone differs by one base, so this may be a read error. This chain links TRBV28 with TRBJ2-7; no reliable D call. The CDR3 is 13 amino acids. Trimming stripped 7 bases from V and 12 bases from J, with 22 bases between. Per germline, CDR1 MDHEN and CDR2 SYDVKM. CDR3 protein: CASTPGRIFQGYF. The DNA of the CDR3 is TGTGCCAGCACTCCAGGACGGATCTTCCAAGGGTACTTC.

The chain recombines TRBV29-1 with TRBJ2-4; 7 positions match TRBD1. Germline-derived CDR1 and CDR2 are SQVTM and ANQGSEA. Unmatched junction bases numbered 8, after V lost 5 bases and J lost 7 bases. This CDR3 has 13 amino acids. CDR3 sequence (DNA): TGCAGCGTTCTCGGGACAGCCGATAACATTCAGTACTTC. Translation: CSVLGTADNIQYF.

Of note for this clonotype: One end of the junction fails to match germline, which may point to a read error. This chain uses TRBV29-1 with TRBJ1-5; the D gene is possibly TRBD1 (5 bases). Per germline, CDR1 SQVTM and CDR2 ANQGSEA. The CDR3 consists of 15 residues. CDR3 nucleotides: TGCGGCGTCGCGACCGGGGGTGGTAACAATCAGCCCCAGCAGTTT. This gives the protein CGVATGGGNNQPQQF.

As regards this clonotype: The conserved phenylalanine or tryptophan normally closing the CDR3 is absent here, so this likely arose from a read error. V usage is TRBV11-2 and J usage is TRBJ2-7; D is uncertain. The CDR3 is made up of 14 amino acids. CDR1 and CDR2 (germline): SGHAT, FQNNGV. The V end was cut by 1 base, the J end by 2 bases, with 9 bases between. The CDR3 bases are TGTGCCAGCAGCTTAGTAGATAGGACCTACGAGCAGTACTTA. Translated: CASSLVDRTYEQYL.

This chain joins TRBV11-1 and TRBJ2-1; perhaps TRBD1 as D (5 bases). Per the germline V gene, CDR1 is SGHAT and CDR2 is FQDESV (reference sequence). With 8 bases removed from V and 4 bases from J, the gap between germline ends came to 15 bases. The CDR3 is 14 amino acids. This chain's CDR3 is CASCSRQMYNEQFF. The CDR3 coding sequence is TGTGCCAGCTGCTCAAGACAGATGTACAATGAGCAGTTCTTC.

In the case of this clonotype: The junction and the germline gene differ at one end; a read error may be behind it. The rearrangement joins TRBV12-3 or TRBV12-4 to TRBJ1-1; D uncertain. There are 13 residues in the CDR3. This CDR3 reads CASSPDWNAEAFF. CDR3 DNA: TGTGCCAGCAGCCCGGACTGGAACGCTGAAGCTTTCTTT.

Regarding this clonotype: Germline is not matched at one junction end, which may reflect a read error. The V call is TRBV11-1, the J call TRBJ2-3; 14 positions match TRBD2. CDR3 length: 17 residues. In germline, CDR1 is SGHAT, CDR2 FQDESV (reference sequence). The CDR3 reads CASRPGTSGSLVDTQYF. The DNA for the CDR3 is TGTGCCAGCAGGCCCGGGACTAGCGGGAGTCTCGTGGATACGCAGTATTTC.

Turning to this clonotype: As the CDR3 is not closed by the conserved phenylalanine or tryptophan, this likely results from a read error. The V and J genes are TRBV6-1 and TRBJ1-2; D is perhaps TRBD1 (5 bases). The germline V and J ends were trimmed by 0 bases and 8 bases, with 13 bases remaining between them. Germline CDR1 MNHNS, CDR2 SASEGT. This CDR3 spans 14 amino acids. The DNA for the CDR3 is TGTGCCAGCAGTGAAGCGCTGATGGGGGACGGCTACACCCTC. Its translation: CASSEALMGDGYTL.

This clonotype was seen only once. A much larger clone is a single base away; this may be a read error. V and J are TRBV10-3 and TRBJ2-3; possibly TRBD1 for D (6 bases). The CDR3 is 14 residues long. Germline V gene sequence: CDR1 ENHRY, CDR2 SYGVKD. The CDR3 DNA reads as TGTGCCGTCAGCAACAGGGCTGGCACAGATACGCAGTATTTT. Protein: CAVSNRAGTDTQYF.

On this clonotype itself: Germline is not matched at one junction end, which may reflect a read error. The chain is built from TRBV6-5 and TRBJ1-5, with D tentatively TRBD1 (5 bases). CDR3 length: 14 residues. CDR1 and CDR2 (germline): MNHEY, SVGAGI. CDR3 DNA sequence: TGTGCCGGCAGGACAAGGGACTTTAATCAGCTCCAGCATTTT. Translation: CAGRTRDFNQLQHF.

In its sample, this clonotype was seen a few times. The chain is built from TRBV7-9 and TRBJ2-1; 8 bases fit TRBD2. Germline V gives CDR1 SEHNR, CDR2 FQNEAQ (reference sequence). This CDR3 has 16 residues. The ends lost 5 bases at V and 7 bases at J; junction bases unmatched: 13. The CDR3 DNA follows: TGTGCCAGCAGCCCTGCCTCTAGCGGGTATGGGAATGAGCAGTTCTTC. This gives the protein CASSPASSGYGNEQFF.

Turning to this clonotype: A junction end diverges from the germline sequence, so it may reflect a read error. V and J are TRBV6-5 and TRBJ1-1, with TRBD1 as a possible D gene (5 bases). This CDR3 has 14 amino acids. In germline, CDR1 is MNHEY, CDR2 SVGAGI. CDR3 amino acids: CAGSSPRGDTEAFF. The CDR3 DNA reads TGTGCCGGCAGCTCACCCCGGGGGGACACTGAAGCTTTCTTT.

Concerning this clonotype: This may be a read error: a much more frequent sequence differs by one nucleotide. Here the CDR3 omits its conserved ending phenylalanine or tryptophan, so a read error is the likely source. The chain employs TRBV6-1 and TRBJ1-2; 8 bases line up with TRBD1. The length of the CDR3 is 13 residues. Germline V gene sequence: CDR1 MNHNS, CDR2 SASEGT. J gave up 5 bases and V 5 bases, and 4 bases lay outside the gene matches. CDR3 in amino acids: CASSPDRAYGYTL. The CDR3 nucleotides are TGTGCCAGCAGTCCGGACAGGGCTTATGGCTACACCCTC.

This clonotype showed up many times. This chain uses TRBV6-6 with TRBJ2-1, with a possible D match to TRBD1 (6 bases). The germline gives CDR1 MNHNY, CDR2 SVGAGI (reference sequence). Trimming stripped 11 bases from V and 9 bases from J, with 20 bases between. The CDR3 contains 13 residues. CDR3 sequence: CAGKGDIGVEQFF. DNA of the CDR3: TGTGCCGGGAAGGGGGACATCGGCGTTGAGCAGTTCTTC.

Turning to this clonotype: A read error may account for a junction end that differs from germline. This sequence joins TRBV5-4 and TRBJ2-3; D possibly corresponds to TRBD2 (6 bases). CDR1 is SGHNT, CDR2 YYREEE, per germline (reference sequence). There are 14 residues in the CDR3. The CDR3 sequence: CASSRGSIADMQYF. The CDR3 nucleotides read TGTGCCAGCAGCCGGGGGAGTATAGCAGATATGCAGTATTTT.

This clonotype was seen only once. It is likely a read error, because the conserved phenylalanine at the end of the CDR3 is missing. This sequence joins TRBV11-2 and TRBJ2-7; 7 bases map to TRBD2. Germline V lookup: CDR1 SGHAT, CDR2 FQNNGV. The CDR3 sequence is 15 residues long. The CDR3 bases are TGTGTCAGCAGCTTAGTGGGGGGGAGCTCCTACGAGCAGTACTTG. Its protein is CVSSLVGGSSYEQYL.

Concerning this clonotype itself: Without the conserved terminal phenylalanine or tryptophan, this CDR3 likely stems from a read error. The J gene is TRBJ2-1, the V gene TRBV5-6; 7 bases are a match to TRBD2. The CDR3 spans 16 residues. Germline CDR1 is SGHDT and CDR2 is YYEEEE. J lost 1 base, V lost 3 bases, and 7 bases had no gene match. CDR3 nucleotides: TGTGCCAGCAGCTCGGAAGGCGGGAGTTCCTACAATGAGCAGTTCCTC. Amino acids: CASSSEGGSSYNEQFL.

As to this clonotype: An end of the junction differs from the germline gene, which may be a read error. The J gene is TRBJ2-3, the V gene TRBV11-2, with D tentatively TRBD2 (5 bases). The CDR3 has 14 amino acids. The V gene's germline CDR1 is SGHAT and CDR2 FQNNGV. CDR3 DNA: TGCGCCAGCAGCCCCCGACTATCATCAGATACGCGGTATTTT. Translation gives CASSPRLSSDTRYF.

Remarks on this clonotype: A much bigger clone sits one base away, suggesting this may be a read error. V is TRBV28 and J is TRBJ2-5; 10 bases match TRBD2. V lost 8 bases and J lost 5; bases outside the gene matches: 8. The CDR3 runs 14 residues. Germline values: CDR1 MDHEN, CDR2 SYDVKM. The CDR3 bases are TGTGCCAGCGCTAGCGGGGGTCAAGAGGAGACCCAGTACTTC. It codes for CASASGGQEETQYF. The full variable domain, with the rest looked up from reference TRBV28 and TRBJ2-5, is DVKVTQSSRYLVKRTGEKVFLECVQDMDHENMFWYRQDPGLGLRLIYFSYDVKMKEKGDIPEGYSVSREKKERFSLILESASTNQTSMYLCASASGGQEETQYFGPGTRLLVL.

This clonotype showed up just once. DNA for the CDR3: TGTGCCAGGGGCTTAGACTTCGGGACACCCAGTTCCTACGAGCAGTACTTC. Translation gives CARGLDFGTPSSYEQYF. The chain combines TRBV11-2 with TRBJ2-7, with D possibly being TRBD1 (6 bases). CDR1 is SGHAT, CDR2 FQNNGV, per germline. The CDR3 is 17 amino acids. V was shortened by 9 bases and J by 1 base, with 25 bases between the two germline ends. The full variable domain, its missing parts supplied by reference TRBV11-2 and TRBJ2-7, is EAGVAQSPRYKIIEKRQSVAFWCNPISGHATLYWYQQILGQGPKLLIQFQNNGVVDDSQLPKDRFSAERLKGVDSTLKIQPAKLEDSAVYLCARGLDFGTPSSYEQYFGPGTRLTVT.

The gene calls are TRBV28 and TRBJ2-7; D perhaps matches TRBD1 (5 bases). The CDR3 has 14 residues. The V end was cut by 2 bases, the J end by 6 bases, with 14 bases between. In germline, CDR1 is MDHEN, CDR2 SYDVKM. The DNA for the CDR3 is TGTGCCAGCAGTTTAGCCCCCCAGGGTCGCGAGCAGTACTTC. Translating gives CASSLAPQGREQYF.

Concerning this clonotype itself: This may arise from a read error, as a much more abundant clone is one base away. This chain links TRBV12-3 or TRBV12-4 with TRBJ1-2; 9 positions agree with TRBD1. This CDR3 spans 12 amino acids. The V segment lost 8 bases and the J segment 8 bases; nucleotides outside the gene matches: 6. The CDR3 reads CASARTGEGYTF. CDR3 DNA: TGTGCCAGCGCCCGGACAGGGGAAGGCTACACCTTC.

This clonotype occurred once. Since a much larger clone is just one base distant, this may be a read error. The chain combines TRBV14 with TRBJ2-7; TRBD2 is a possible D gene (6 bases). Germline V gene data show CDR1 as SGHDN and CDR2 as FVKESK. This CDR3 spans 14 amino acids. Written as DNA, the CDR3 is TGTGCCAGCAGCCGAGGAGGGAGCGGCTACGAGCTGTACTTC. The encoded protein is CASSRGGSGYELYF.

Worth noting for this clonotype: Relative to the germline gene, one junction end is altered; a read error may explain this. The chain uses TRBV12-3 or TRBV12-4 and TRBJ2-3; the match to TRBD2 covers 7 bases. This CDR3 has 15 residues. CDR3 region: CASSPRLAPTDTHYF. The CDR3 bases are TGTGCCAGCAGTCCCCGACTAGCCCCCACAGATACGCATTATTTT.

This clonotype was observed at least ten times. The chain has TRBV12-3 or TRBV12-4 and TRBJ2-7; D ambiguous. V gave up 6 bases and J gave up 3 bases, with 6 bases separating them. This CDR3 contains 11 residues. The CDR3 is CASSNSYEQYF. DNA for the CDR3: TGTGCCAGCAGCAACAGCTACGAGCAGTACTTC.

Concerning this clonotype: One base away lies a much larger clone, so this may be a sequencing read error. V is TRBV10-2 and J is TRBJ1-2; D is ambiguous. Trimming left V 8 bases short and J 2 bases short, with 18 bases between. CDR3 length: 15 amino acids. Per germline, CDR1 WSHSY and CDR2 SAAADI. The CDR3 protein is CASRGEGGTNYGYTF. The CDR3 DNA follows: TGCGCCAGCCGGGGAGAGGGTGGCACAAACTATGGCTACACCTTC.

A word on this clonotype: Its ends do not fully match the called genes, so a read error is possible. V gene TRBV29-1 combines with J gene TRBJ2-1; D perhaps matches TRBD2 (6 bases). CDR1 SQVTM and CDR2 ANQGSEA come from the germline V gene. This CDR3 contains 12 residues. DNA of the CDR3: TGCAGCGTCCGGGGGAACTACAATGGGCAGTTCTTC. This sequence encodes CSVRGNYNGQFF.

In this sample, this clonotype turned up once. The CDR3 carries no conserved terminal phenylalanine or tryptophan, so it likely arises from a read error. The chain employs TRBV6-5 and TRBJ2-3; TRBD2 might be the D (6 bases). Per germline, CDR1 MNHEY and CDR2 SVGAGI. The CDR3 has 13 residues. The CDR3 bases are TGTGCCAGCTGTAAGACTAGGGCAGATACACAGTATCTT. It yields the protein CASCKTRADTQYL.

The rearrangement links TRBV28 to TRBJ2-5; maybe TRBD2 (6 bases). Per the germline V gene, CDR1 is MDHEN and CDR2 is SYDVKM. V was pared by 6 bases and J by 6 bases, with 20 bases between. The length of the CDR3 is 15 residues. CDR3 amino acids: CASSPGGKERKTQYF. The CDR3 DNA reads as TGTGCCAGCAGCCCCGGGGGAAAGGAACGAAAGACCCAGTACTTC.